The T cell receptor beta chain under discussion was sequenced for a study of T-cell memory formation after mild COVID-19. Study results and limitations: Clones from the second wave (peaking day 37) had unconfirmed SARS-CoV-2 specificity.

TCR alpha and TCR beta cDNA libraries carrying sample barcodes and UMIs came from 5'RACE with constant-segment primers. Each CDR3 protein gets one entry after TCRdb re-called the 5' RACE reads with MiXCR. The table has about 150,000 distinct CDR3 sequences, around 13% seen once. With respect to this clonotype: What it binds is unknown.

This sequence originates from a man aged 18 to 29 who had mild COVID-19 (a few samples of this study predate the infection). Cell type and time point are not known. The sequenced material came from PBMCs or a T cell subset sorted from them (not recorded which).

This chain's CDR3 is CASSRGGSGDSNQPQHF. The CDR3 DNA sequence: TGTGCCAGCAGTCGAGGAGGCTCAGGGGATAGCAATCAGCCCCAGCATTTT. The rearrangement uses TRBV6-6 and TRBJ1-5, with TRBD1 as a possible D gene (6 bases). Trimming removed 5 bases at V and 0 bases at J, with 17 bases between. The germline V gene encodes CDR1 MNHNY and CDR2 SVGAGI (reference sequence). The CDR3 is made up of 17 amino acids.